Here is one T cell receptor beta chain with its context. Its target is unknown. There were likely unrecorded immune exposures, though donors were nominally healthy when sampled. This entry is derived from a study of cytomegalovirus exposure and HLA in healthy donors. Whole-study context: From HLA-typed donors, an early data release held about 92 million unique TCRs. Overall study findings and caveats: Many donors carried some public TCRs, although rarity characterized most TCR sequences. In a later analysis, TCR association rates varied by HLA locus: DRB1 most, HLA-C fewest.

PCR amplification relied on 60 Vbeta primers (plus 13 Jbeta primers). Sequenced by immunoSEQ multiplex PCR; TCRdb stores in-frame clones only, minus some. The sample has 90,000 to 150,000 clones; 70% to 90% are singletons. Per germline, CDR1 SGHDN and CDR2 FVKESK. Trimming removed 3 bases from V and 10 bases from J, with 13 bases in between. The CDR3 is 14 residues long. The origin of this receptor is a man aged 35-49 years in good health and CMV-seronegative. The sequenced material came from PBMCs. The gene calls are TRBV14 and TRBJ1-6; D uncertain. CDR3 nucleotide sequence: TGTGCCAGCAGCCAGGCAGGTTATGGGTCACCCCTCCACTTT. It is translated as CASSQAGYGSPLHF.